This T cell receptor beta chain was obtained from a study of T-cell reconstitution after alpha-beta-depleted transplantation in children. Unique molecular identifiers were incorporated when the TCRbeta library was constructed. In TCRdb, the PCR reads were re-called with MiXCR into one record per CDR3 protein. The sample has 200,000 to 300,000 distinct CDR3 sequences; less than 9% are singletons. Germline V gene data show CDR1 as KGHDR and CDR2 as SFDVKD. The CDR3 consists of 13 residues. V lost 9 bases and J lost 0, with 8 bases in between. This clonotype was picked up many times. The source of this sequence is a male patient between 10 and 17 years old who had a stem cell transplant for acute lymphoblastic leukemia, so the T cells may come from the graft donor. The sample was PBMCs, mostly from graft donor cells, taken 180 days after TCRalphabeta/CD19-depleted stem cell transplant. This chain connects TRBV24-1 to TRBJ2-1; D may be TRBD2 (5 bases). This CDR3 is CATSGFSYNEQFF. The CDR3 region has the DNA TGTGCCACCTCGGGGTTCTCCTACAATGAGCAGTTCTTC.